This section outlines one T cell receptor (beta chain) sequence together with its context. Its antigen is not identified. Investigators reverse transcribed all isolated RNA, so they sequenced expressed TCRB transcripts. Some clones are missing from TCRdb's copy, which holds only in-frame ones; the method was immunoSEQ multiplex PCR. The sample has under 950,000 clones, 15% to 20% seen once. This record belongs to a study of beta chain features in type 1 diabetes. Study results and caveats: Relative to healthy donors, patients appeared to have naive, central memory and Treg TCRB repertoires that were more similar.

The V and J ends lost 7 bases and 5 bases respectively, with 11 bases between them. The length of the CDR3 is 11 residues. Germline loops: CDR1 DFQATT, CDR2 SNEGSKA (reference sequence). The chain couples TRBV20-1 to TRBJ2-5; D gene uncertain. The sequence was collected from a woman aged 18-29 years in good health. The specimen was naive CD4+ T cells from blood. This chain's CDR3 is CSGQEIETQYF. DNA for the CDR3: TGCAGTGGCCAGGAGATCGAGACCCAGTACTTC.